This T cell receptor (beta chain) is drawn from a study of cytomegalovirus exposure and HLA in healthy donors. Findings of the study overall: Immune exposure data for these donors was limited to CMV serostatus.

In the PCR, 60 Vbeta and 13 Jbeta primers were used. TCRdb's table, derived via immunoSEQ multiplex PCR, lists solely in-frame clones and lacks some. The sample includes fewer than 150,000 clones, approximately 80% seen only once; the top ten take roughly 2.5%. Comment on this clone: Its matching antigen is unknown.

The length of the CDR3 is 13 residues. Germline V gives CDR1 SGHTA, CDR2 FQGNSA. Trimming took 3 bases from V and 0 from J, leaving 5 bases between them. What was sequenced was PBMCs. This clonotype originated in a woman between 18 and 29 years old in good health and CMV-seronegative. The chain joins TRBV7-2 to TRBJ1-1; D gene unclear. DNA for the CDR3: TGTGCCAGCAGCTTGAGTATGAACACTGAAGCTTTCTTT. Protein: CASSLSMNTEAFF.